One and the same sample provided the 15 T cell receptor beta chains below, sequenced in a study of CD8+CD57+ T cells in acquired aplastic anemia. According to the study, genomic DNA was the template for TCR beta VDJ and CDR3 profiling. MiXCR, run by TCRdb on the reads, gives a single entry per CDR3 protein. There are some 140,000 distinct CDR3 sequences in the sample; 35% to 50% occur only once, and almost 8.5% lies in the top ten. Sequenced material: sorted CD4+, CD8+, or CD8+CD57+ T cells (not recorded which) from PBMCs. The receptors derive from a human donor in good health, serving as a control.

This clonotype was detected many times. The V gene is TRBV19, the J gene TRBJ2-7, with D possibly being TRBD1 (6 bases). The germline V gene has CDR1 LNHDA and CDR2 SQIVND (reference sequence). The CDR3 covers 15 residues. V was pared by 2 bases and J by 2 bases, with 13 bases between. CDR3 DNA: TGTGCCAGTAGTATAAAGTCGGGACATCCCTACGAGCAGTACTTC. Translation gives CASSIKSGHPYEQYF.

The chain uses TRBV6-1 and TRBJ1-1, with D uncertain. The CDR3 consists of 13 residues. Trimming took 8 bases from V and 0 from J, leaving 10 bases between them. Germline lookup yields CDR1 MNHNS and CDR2 SASEGT. The CDR3 here is CASLHELNTEAFF. The CDR3 nucleotides read TGTGCCAGCCTACATGAGCTGAACACTGAAGCTTTCTTT.

In regard to this clonotype: One end of the junction fails to match germline, which may point to a read error. The chain uses TRBV7-9 and TRBJ1-2; D uncertain. Germline lookup yields CDR1 SEHNR and CDR2 FQNEAQ (reference sequence). CDR3 length: 12 residues. The CDR3 sequence is CASSSTEYGHTF. Here the CDR3 DNA reads TGTGCCAGCAGCTCGACGGAGTATGGCCACACCTTC.

This clonotype appeared many times. V usage is TRBV18 and J usage is TRBJ1-2; D remains ambiguous. CDR1 is KGHSH, CDR2 LQKENI, per germline. The CDR3 runs 12 residues. V lost 3 bases, J lost 7 bases, and 9 bases lay in between. DNA of the CDR3: TGTGCCAGCTCACCCTCTCTCTCTGGCTACACCTTC. It translates to CASSPSLSGYTF.

This clonotype has only a few counts. This CDR3 reads CASSPGYEQYF. CDR3 DNA sequence: TGTGCCAGCAGCCCGGGGTACGAGCAGTACTTC. The V call is TRBV5-8, the J call TRBJ2-7; tentative D call: TRBD2 (5 bases). Trimming cost V 4 bases and J 4 bases, with 6 bases left between them. Per germline, CDR1 SGHTS and CDR2 YDEGEE. The CDR3 totals 11 residues.

This clonotype was counted at least ten times. The V and J genes are TRBV24-1 and TRBJ2-1; D might be TRBD1 (6 bases). V shed 4 bases and J shed 1 base, with 10 bases lying between them. Germline lookup yields CDR1 KGHDR and CDR2 SFDVKD. The CDR3 totals 15 residues. CDR3 sequence reads: CATSETGGSYNEQFF. DNA of the CDR3: TGTGCCACCAGTGAGACAGGTGGGTCCTACAATGAGCAGTTCTTC.

The chain joins TRBV3-1 to TRBJ1-1; D may be TRBD1 (6 bases). CDR1 LGHDT and CDR2 YNNKEL come from the germline V gene (reference sequence). The CDR3 spans 20 residues. Trimming took 0 bases from V and 4 from J, leaving 27 bases between them. CDR3 sequence reads: CASSQDLIVNRERMSTEAFF. CDR3 nucleotides: TGTGCCAGCAGCCAAGATCTGATCGTAAACAGGGAACGTATGAGCACTGAAGCTTTCTTT.

This clonotype was counted many times. The rearrangement uses TRBV6-1 and TRBJ2-1; TRBD2 aligns across 11 bases. This CDR3 spans 15 amino acids. The germline V gene has CDR1 MNHNS and CDR2 SASEGT. Losses at the gene ends were 6 bases for V and 6 bases for J; bases not matched to a gene: 7. CDR3 residues: CASRALAGEPNEQFF. CDR3 nucleotide sequence: TGTGCCAGCAGGGCACTAGCGGGAGAGCCCAATGAGCAGTTCTTC.

This clonotype has a count of ten or more. J is TRBJ2-3 and V is TRBV3-1, with 7 bases matching TRBD1. The germline CDR1 and CDR2 sequences are LGHDT and YNNKEL (reference sequence). The CDR3 has 15 amino acids. Trimming cost V 2 bases and J 2 bases; bases outside gene matches: 4. The CDR3 DNA is TGTGCCAGCAGCCAATGGGACAGTAACACAGATACGCAGTATTTT. The encoded protein is CASSQWDSNTDTQYF.

The rearrangement uses TRBV7-9 and TRBJ2-7; no clear D. This CDR3 region has 12 residues. Trimming cost V 5 bases and J 2 bases, with 7 bases left between them. CDR1 SEHNR and CDR2 FQNEAQ come from the germline V gene (reference sequence). CDR3 in amino acids: CASSQMTYEQYF. The CDR3 coding sequence is TGTGCCAGCAGCCAGATGACCTACGAGCAGTACTTC. Combining the CDR3 with reference TRBV7-9 and TRBJ2-7 gives the whole variable domain DTGVSQNPRHKITKRGQNVTFRCDPISEHNRLYWYRQTLGQGPEFLTYFQNEAQLEKSRLLSDRFSAERPKGSFSTLEIQRTEQGDSAMYLCASSQMTYEQYFGPGTRLTVT.

This clonotype was observed a few times. V is TRBV3-1 and J is TRBJ1-5; 8 positions agree with TRBD1. The ends lost 5 bases at V and 10 bases at J; junction bases unmatched: 4. This CDR3 region has 12 residues. The germline V gene encodes CDR1 LGHDT and CDR2 YNNKEL (reference sequence). The CDR3 region is CASSVGQGPQHF. CDR3 DNA sequence: TGTGCCAGCAGCGTCGGACAGGGACCCCAGCATTTT.

This clonotype was found many times. The chain recombines TRBV5-1 with TRBJ2-3; 7 nucleotides match TRBD2. The length of the CDR3 is 15 residues. From germline, CDR1 is SGHRS and CDR2 YFSETQ. Unmatched junction bases numbered 4, after V lost 3 bases and J lost 0 bases. CDR3 coding DNA: TGCGCCAGCAGCTGGACTAGTTTTAGCACAGATACGCAGTATTTT. Its protein product is CASSWTSFSTDTQYF.

The rearrangement uses TRBV29-1 and TRBJ1-3; 9 positions agree with TRBD1. The CDR3 extends over 13 amino acids. Germline V gene data show CDR1 as SQVTM and CDR2 as ANQGSEA. With 3 bases clipped from V and 4 bases from J, the junction kept 1 base outside the gene matches. In nucleotides, the CDR3 is TGCAGCGTTGAGGGACAGGGAGGAAACACCATATATTTT. Translation gives CSVEGQGGNTIYF.

This clonotype showed up many times. V gene TRBV6-1 combines with J gene TRBJ2-7; a possible D gene is TRBD1 (6 bases). Germline lookup yields CDR1 MNHNS and CDR2 SASEGT. V lost 5 bases and J lost 1, with 15 bases in between. The CDR3 has 15 residues. In DNA form, the CDR3 reads TGTGCCAGCAGTCCACAGGGAGTCGGTTCCTACGAGCAGTACTTC. Translation: CASSPQGVGSYEQYF.

For the CDR3, the DNA is TGTGCCAGCAGTGACGTCGGGGGAGGGTTGTCCTACGAGCAGTACTTC. Amino acids: CASSDVGGGLSYEQYF. The rearrangement uses TRBV25-1 and TRBJ2-7; TRBD2 aligns across 7 bases. V lost 3 bases and J lost 1; bases outside the gene matches: 9. The CDR3 sequence is 16 residues long. CDR1 is MGHDK, CDR2 SYGVNS, per germline.